Described below is a single T cell receptor (beta chain) sequence and its context. This specimen comes from a study of siplizumab effects on memory and regulatory T cells. Here immunoSEQ multiplex PCR was the method, and the copy in TCRdb shows in-frame clones only, minus some. This sample has 100,000 to 110,000 clones, with 94% found just once. The sequenced sample was non-Treg CD4+ T cells sorted from blood. This TCR came from a human donor in good health.

CDR3 bases: TGCGCCAGCAGCTTGGGAGCAGCGGGAGGCACCGGGGAGCTGTTTTTT. Protein product: CASSLGAAGGTGELFF. This sequence joins TRBV5-1 and TRBJ2-2, with 9 bases identical to TRBD2. With V trimmed by 0 bases and J by 4 bases, 4 bases remained unmatched. Germline V gives CDR1 SGHRS, CDR2 YFSETQ. CDR3 length: 16 amino acids.